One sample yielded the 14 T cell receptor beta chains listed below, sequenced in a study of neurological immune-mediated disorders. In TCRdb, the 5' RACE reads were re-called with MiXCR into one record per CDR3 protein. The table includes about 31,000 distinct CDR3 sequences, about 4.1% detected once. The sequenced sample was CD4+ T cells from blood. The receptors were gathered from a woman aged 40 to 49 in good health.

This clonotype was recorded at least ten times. The CDR3 DNA sequence: TGTGCCTGGAGAGGGTCCGGGGAGCTGTTTTTT. The encoded protein is CAWRGSGELFF. The chain has TRBV30 and TRBJ2-2, with no clear D. The ends were cut back, 3 bases at V and 6 bases at J, with 5 bases in the middle. The CDR3 is 11 amino acids. CDR1 and CDR2 from the germline V gene are GTSNPN and SVGIG (reference sequence).

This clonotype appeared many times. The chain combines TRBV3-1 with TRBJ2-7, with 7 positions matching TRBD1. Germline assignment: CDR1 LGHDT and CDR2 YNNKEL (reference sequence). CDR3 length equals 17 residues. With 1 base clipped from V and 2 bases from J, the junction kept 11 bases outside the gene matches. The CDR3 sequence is CASSQVRTGVPPYEQYF. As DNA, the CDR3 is TGTGCCAGCAGCCAAGTCCGAACAGGGGTGCCCCCCTACGAGCAGTACTTC.

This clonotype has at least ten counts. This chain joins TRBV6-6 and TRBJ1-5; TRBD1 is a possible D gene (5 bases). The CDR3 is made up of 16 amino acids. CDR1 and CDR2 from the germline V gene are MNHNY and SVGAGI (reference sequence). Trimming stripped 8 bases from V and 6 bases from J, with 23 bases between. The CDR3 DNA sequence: TGTGCCAGCGGAGGGGAGGGCCCGAAGGCCGGTCAGCCCCAGCATTTT. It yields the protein CASGGEGPKAGQPQHF.

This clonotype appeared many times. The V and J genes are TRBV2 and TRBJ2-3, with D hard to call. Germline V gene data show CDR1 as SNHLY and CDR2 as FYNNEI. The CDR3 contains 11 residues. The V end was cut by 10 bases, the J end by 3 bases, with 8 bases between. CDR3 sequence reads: CANAETDTQYF. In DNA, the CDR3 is TGTGCCAACGCTGAGACAGATACGCAGTATTTT.

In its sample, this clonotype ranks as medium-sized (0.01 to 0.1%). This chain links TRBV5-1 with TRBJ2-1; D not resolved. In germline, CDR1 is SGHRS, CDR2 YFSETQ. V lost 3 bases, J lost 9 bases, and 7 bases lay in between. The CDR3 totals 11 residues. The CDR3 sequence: CASSSQREQFF. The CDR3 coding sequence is TGCGCCAGCAGCTCCCAACGTGAGCAGTTCTTC. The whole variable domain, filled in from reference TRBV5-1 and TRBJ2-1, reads KAGVTQTPRYLIKTRGQQVTLSCSPISGHRSVSWYQQTPGQGLQFLFEYFSETQRNKGNFPGRFSGRQFSNSRSEMNVSTLELGDSALYLCASSSQREQFFGPGTRLTVL.

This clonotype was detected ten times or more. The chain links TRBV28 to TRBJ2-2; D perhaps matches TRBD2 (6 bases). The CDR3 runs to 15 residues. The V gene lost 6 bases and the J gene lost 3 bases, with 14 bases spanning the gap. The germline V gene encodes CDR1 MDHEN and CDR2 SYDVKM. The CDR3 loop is CASSRRRADTGELFF. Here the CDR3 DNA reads TGTGCCAGCAGCCGGAGGAGGGCAGACACCGGGGAGCTGTTTTTT.

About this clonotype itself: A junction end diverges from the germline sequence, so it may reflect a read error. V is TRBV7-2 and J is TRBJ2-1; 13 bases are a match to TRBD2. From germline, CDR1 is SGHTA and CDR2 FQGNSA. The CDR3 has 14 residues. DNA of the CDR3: TGTGCCAGCAGCCCCCAGGGACTAGCGGGACTTAGCCCCTTC. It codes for CASSPQGLAGLSPF.

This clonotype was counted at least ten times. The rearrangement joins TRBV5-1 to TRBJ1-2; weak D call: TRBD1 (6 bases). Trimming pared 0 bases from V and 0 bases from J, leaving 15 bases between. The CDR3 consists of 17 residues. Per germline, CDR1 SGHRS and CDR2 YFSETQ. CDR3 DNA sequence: TGCGCCAGCAGCTTGGGGCCGGGGGCGGAAGCTAACTATGGCTACACCTTC. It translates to CASSLGPGAEANYGYTF.

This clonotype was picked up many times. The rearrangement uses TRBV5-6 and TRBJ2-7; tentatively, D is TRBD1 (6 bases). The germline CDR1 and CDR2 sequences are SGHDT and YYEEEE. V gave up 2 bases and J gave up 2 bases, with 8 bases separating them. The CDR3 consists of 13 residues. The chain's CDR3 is CASSFTGPYEQYF. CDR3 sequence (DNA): TGTGCCAGCAGCTTTACAGGGCCCTACGAGCAGTACTTC. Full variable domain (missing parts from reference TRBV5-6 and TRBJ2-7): DAGVTQSPTHLIKTRGQQVTLRCSPKSGHDTVSWYQQALGQGPQFIFQYYEEEERQRGNFPDRFSGHQFPNYSSELNVNALLLGDSALYLCASSFTGPYEQYFGPGTRLTVT.

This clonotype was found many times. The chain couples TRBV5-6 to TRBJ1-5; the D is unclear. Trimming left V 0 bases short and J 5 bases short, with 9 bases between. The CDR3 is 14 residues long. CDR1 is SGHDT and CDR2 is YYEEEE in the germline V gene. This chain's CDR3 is CASSLGERDQPQHF. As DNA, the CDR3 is TGTGCCAGCAGCTTGGGGGAGCGGGATCAGCCCCAGCATTTT.

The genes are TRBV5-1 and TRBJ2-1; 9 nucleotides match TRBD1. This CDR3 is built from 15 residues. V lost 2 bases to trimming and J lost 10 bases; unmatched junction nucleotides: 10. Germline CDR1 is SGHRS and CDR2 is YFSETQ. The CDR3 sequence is CASSFEGTGYDEQFF. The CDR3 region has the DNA TGCGCCAGCAGCTTTGAAGGGACAGGGTACGACGAGCAGTTCTTC.

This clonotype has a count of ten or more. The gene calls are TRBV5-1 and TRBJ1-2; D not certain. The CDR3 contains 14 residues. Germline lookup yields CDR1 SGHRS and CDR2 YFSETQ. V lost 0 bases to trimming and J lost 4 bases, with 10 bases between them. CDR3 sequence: CASSLDGPSYGYTF. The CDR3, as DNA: TGCGCCAGCAGCTTGGATGGCCCGAGCTATGGCTACACCTTC.

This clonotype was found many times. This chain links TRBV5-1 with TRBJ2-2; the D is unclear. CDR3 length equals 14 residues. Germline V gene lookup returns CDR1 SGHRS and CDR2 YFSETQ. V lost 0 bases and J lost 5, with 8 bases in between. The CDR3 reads CASSLAIGTGELFF. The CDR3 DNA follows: TGCGCCAGCAGCTTGGCGATAGGGACCGGGGAGCTGTTTTTT.

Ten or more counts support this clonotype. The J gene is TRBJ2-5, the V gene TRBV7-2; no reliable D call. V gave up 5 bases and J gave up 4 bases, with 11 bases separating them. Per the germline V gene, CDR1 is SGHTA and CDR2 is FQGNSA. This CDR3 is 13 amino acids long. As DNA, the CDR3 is TGTGCCAGCAGCCCTCGGGCAGGAGAGACCCAGTACTTC. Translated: CASSPRAGETQYF.